The 2 T cell receptor beta chains presented below share a single source sample, sequenced in a study of cytomegalovirus exposure and HLA in healthy donors (dated by TCRdb to 2015 to 2018). Library preparation was by the immunoSEQ multiplex PCR assay. For the multiplex PCR, a mixture combining 60 forward primers for TCR Vbeta segments and 13 reverse primers for TCR Jbeta segments was used. TCRdb holds this immuneACCESS table with in-frame rearrangements only. Some clones are missing; in checked studies, unresolved V genes explain under half, and the rest has no known cause. The sample table shows under 200,000 clones, and roughly 90% are seen once. Around 0.31% of the sample is in the top ten clones. Sequenced input: PBMCs. The receptors originated from a woman aged 25 to 39 in good health and CMV-seronegative.

This chain connects TRBV6-6 to TRBJ2-2; no clear D gene. V shed 6 bases and J shed 1 base, with 9 bases lying between them. The CDR3 length is 14 residues. Germline V CDR1 and CDR2: MNHNY, SVGAGI (reference sequence). DNA of the CDR3: TGTGCCAGCAGGGGCCTCGTGAACACCGGGGAGCTGTTTTTT. Translated: CASRGLVNTGELFF.

The genes are TRBV5-1 and TRBJ2-5; 10 bases agree with TRBD1. This CDR3 is built from 16 residues. The J segment lost 3 bases and the V segment lost 3 bases, leaving 8 bases of the junction unmatched. Germline CDR1 reads SGHRS; CDR2 reads YFSETQ. For the CDR3, the DNA is TGCGCCAGCAGCTCGACAGGGGGCCTAGGAGAAGAGACCCAGTACTTC. Amino acid sequence: CASSSTGGLGEETQYF.